These 9 T cell receptor beta chains came from one sample sequenced in a study of OX40 agonist ivuxolimab in advanced cancers. Assay: immunoSEQ multiplex PCR; the TCRdb copy retains only in-frame clones and omits some. This repertoire shows approximately 50,000 clones, 65% to 85% found once; its top ten account for over 3.5%. The sequencing used CD4+ or CD8+ T cells sorted from blood, collected in a trial of the OX40 agonist ivuxolimab. The receptors shown here come from an adult with an advanced solid tumor such as melanoma, head and neck, liver or kidney cancer.

J is TRBJ2-6 and V is TRBV18; no firm D call. The V gene's germline CDR1 is KGHSH and CDR2 LQKENI. The CDR3 has 16 amino acids. Trimming shortened V by 3 bases and J by 4 bases, and 13 bases separated the two germline ends. The CDR3 DNA reads TGTGCCAGCTCACCCCTATGGGAATCAGGGGCCAACGTCCTGACTTTC. It yields the protein CASSPLWESGANVLTF.

The V gene is TRBV5-1, the J gene TRBJ2-3; D may be TRBD1 (5 bases). V shed 0 bases and J shed 3 bases, with 14 bases lying between them. The CDR3 totals 16 residues. Per the germline V gene, CDR1 is SGHRS and CDR2 is YFSETQ. The CDR3 loop reads CASSLVETSGTDTQYF. The CDR3 nucleotides read TGCGCCAGCAGCTTGGTGGAGACCTCAGGGACAGATACGCAGTATTTT. Full variable domain (missing parts from reference TRBV5-1 and TRBJ2-3): KAGVTQTPRYLIKTRGQQVTLSCSPISGHRSVSWYQQTPGQGLQFLFEYFSETQRNKGNFPGRFSGRQFSNSRSEMNVSTLELGDSALYLCASSLVETSGTDTQYFGPGTRLTVL.

The genes are TRBV4-2 and TRBJ2-1, with 10 nucleotides matching TRBD2. The CDR3 runs 19 residues. V lost 0 bases, J lost 0 bases, and 8 bases stayed unmatched. From germline, CDR1 is LGHNA and CDR2 YNFKEQ. The CDR3 DNA is TGTGCCAGCAGCCAAGATTTCACTAGCGGGGTGGGCTCCTACAATGAGCAGTTCTTC. This sequence encodes CASSQDFTSGVGSYNEQFF.

This chain joins TRBV2 and TRBJ2-7; TRBD2 aligns across 10 bases. The V and J ends lost 6 bases and 1 base, in that order; junction bases with no gene match: 3. The CDR3 sequence is 14 residues long. CDR1 and CDR2 from the germline V gene are SNHLY and FYNNEI. CDR3 bases: TGTGCCAGCAGCAGGACTAGCGGATCCTACGAGCAGTACTTC. Its translation is CASSRTSGSYEQYF.

This chain connects TRBV18 to TRBJ2-1; the match to TRBD1 covers 8 bases. V dropped 5 bases and J dropped 9; count of bases not matched to a gene: 9. The CDR3 has 14 amino acids. CDR1 is KGHSH, CDR2 LQKENI, per germline. The CDR3, as DNA: TGTGCCAGCTCATCCTGCAGGGGGCGTTGTGAGCAGTTCTTC. This gives the protein CASSSCRGRCEQFF. Full variable domain (outside the CDR3, taken from reference TRBV18 and TRBJ2-1): NAGVMQNPRHLVRRRGQEARLRCSPMKGHSHVYWYRQLPEEGLKFMVYLQKENIIDESGMPKERFSAEFPKEGPSILRIQQVVRGDSAAYFCASSSCRGRCEQFFGPGTRLTVL.

This clone was counted once. The chain joins TRBV28 to TRBJ1-5, with D perhaps matching TRBD1 (6 bases). This CDR3 is 12 amino acids long. V was clipped by 3 bases and J by 7 bases, with 7 bases between them. Germline assignment: CDR1 MDHEN and CDR2 SYDVKM. The CDR3 DNA sequence: TGTGCCAGCAGTTTTAGGGGGCAGCCCCAGCATTTT. It specifies CASSFRGQPQHF.

The V gene is TRBV28, the J gene TRBJ1-2, with D hard to call. This CDR3 is 13 amino acids long. The germline V gene has CDR1 MDHEN and CDR2 SYDVKM. Trimming removed 6 bases from V and 7 bases from J, with 15 bases in between. DNA for the CDR3: TGTGCCAGCAGGCCTCCAGGTAACGGTGGCTACACCTTC. It specifies CASRPPGNGGYTF.

The rearrangement links TRBV18 to TRBJ1-1; D is perhaps TRBD1 (5 bases). Trimming removed 4 bases from V and 3 bases from J, with 15 bases in between. CDR3 size: 15 residues. Germline-derived CDR1 and CDR2 are KGHSH and LQKENI. CDR3 bases: TGTGCCAGCTCACTAGGACGCCCAGGGTACACTGAAGCTTTCTTT. Translating it yields CASSLGRPGYTEAFF.

The chain is built from TRBV18 and TRBJ2-3, with 7 bases matching TRBD1. The CDR3 consists of 15 residues. Germline lookup yields CDR1 KGHSH and CDR2 LQKENI. With V trimmed by 4 bases and J by 0 bases, 4 bases remained unmatched. DNA of the CDR3: TGTGCCAGCTCACAGGGGACAGCAAGCACAGATACGCAGTATTTT. This translates into CASSQGTASTDTQYF.